These 7 T cell receptor beta chains were sequenced from one sample in a study of radiation and T cells in renal cell carcinoma. Regarding time point: blood 4 weeks post-SBRT, at nephrectomy. Treatment defined: 15 Gy SBRT to primary tumor, nephrectomy 4 weeks later. Sequenced by immunoSEQ multiplex PCR; TCRdb stores in-frame clones only, minus some. The table lists about 83,000 clones, roughly 80% of them singletons. Sequences were derived from blood, sampled from a patient whose treatment included radiotherapy and nephrectomy. The receptors derive from a woman in her sixties or seventies with renal cell carcinoma.

The chain carries TRBV19 and TRBJ1-4; 8 positions agree with TRBD1. CDR1 is LNHDA and CDR2 is SQIVND in the germline V gene (reference sequence). J was trimmed by 4 bases and V by 1 base; bases with no gene match: 8. This CDR3 has 17 residues. The CDR3 here is CASSIVSPTGDNEKLFF. As DNA, the CDR3 is TGTGCCAGTAGTATAGTCTCCCCGACAGGGGATAATGAAAAACTGTTTTTT.

This clone was picked up a small number of times. The V and J genes are TRBV5-6 and TRBJ1-1; maybe TRBD1 (6 bases). Between the trimmed V and J ends, which lost 4 bases and 10 bases, there was a span of 14 bases. The germline V gene encodes CDR1 SGHDT and CDR2 YYEEEE. The CDR3 consists of 12 residues. The CDR3 reads CASSQGTQRAFF. For the CDR3, the DNA is TGTGCCAGCAGCCAGGGGACGCAGCGAGCTTTCTTT.

V and J are TRBV9 and TRBJ2-1; D remains ambiguous. The CDR3 length is 17 residues. Germline CDR1 reads SGDLS; CDR2 reads YYNGEE. With 3 bases removed from V and 0 bases from J, the gap between germline ends came to 16 bases. The CDR3 region has the DNA TGTGCCAGCAGCGCTCCGACTGGGGTTGGCTCCTACAATGAGCAGTTCTTC. Its translation is CASSAPTGVGSYNEQFF.

The chain joins TRBV15 to TRBJ2-3, with D tentatively TRBD2 (6 bases). CDR1 is LNHNV and CDR2 is YYDKDF in the germline V gene (reference sequence). This CDR3 is built from 16 residues. V lost 5 bases and J 3 bases, leaving 18 bases between the germline ends. The CDR3 sequence: CATSPQVGGRTDTQYF. CDR3 coding DNA: TGTGCCACCAGCCCCCAGGTAGGAGGGAGGACAGATACGCAGTATTTT.

The genes are TRBV27 and TRBJ1-1, with D hard to call. CDR1 is MNHEY and CDR2 is SMNVEV in the germline V gene (reference sequence). The CDR3 sequence is 14 residues long. Trimming removed 2 bases at V and 1 base at J, with 8 bases between. The CDR3 DNA sequence: TGTGCCAGCAGTTTAGGCCTGGAGAACACTGAAGCTTTCTTT. Translated: CASSLGLENTEAFF.

The chain couples TRBV5-4 to TRBJ2-5; 11 positions agree with TRBD2. The CDR3 has 15 amino acids. V was pared by 1 base and J by 5 bases, with 4 bases of the junction left unmatched. The V gene's germline CDR1 is SGHNT and CDR2 YYREEE (reference sequence). This chain's CDR3 is CASSLQPSGGETQYF. In nucleotides, the CDR3 is TGTGCCAGCAGCTTGCAGCCTAGCGGGGGGGAGACCCAGTACTTC.

The V call is TRBV27, the J call TRBJ2-7, with 9 positions matching TRBD1. CDR1 MNHEY and CDR2 SMNVEV come from the germline V gene (reference sequence). This CDR3 is 15 amino acids long. J was trimmed by 2 bases and V by 6 bases; bases with no gene match: 8. The CDR3 loop is CASSSIGQGPYEQYF. In nucleotides, the CDR3 is TGTGCCAGCAGCTCTATCGGACAGGGGCCCTACGAGCAGTACTTC.